The rows below give T cell receptor beta chains drawn from one sample of a study of shared clonotypes between healthy human individuals. Sequencing used immunoSEQ multiplex PCR; TCRdb keeps in-frame clones, though not all of them. This sample has about 2 million clones, with less than 95% found just once. The sequenced material came from naive CD8+ T cells sorted from blood. Receptors originate from a young man in good health. Both conserved end residues are part of each CDR3. The D gene is left open where the match is weak. Clone size, where shown, is once, few, many, or a class for clones that have expanded.

CDR3 protein | CDR3 DNA | J gene | clone size | V gene | D gene
CASTRPGEGVAGNTIYF | TGTGCCAGCACCAGACCCGGGGAGGGGGTCGCAGGAAACACCATATATTTT | TRBJ1-3 | . | TRBV28 | .
CASSYGGGPYNEQFF | TGTGCCAGCAGTTACGGCGGGGGCCCCTACAATGAGCAGTTCTTC | TRBJ2-1 | . | TRBV6-5 | .
CARGGANQPQHF | TGCGCCAGAGGGGGCGCAAATCAGCCCCAGCATTTT | TRBJ1-5 | . | TRBV5-1 | TRBD1
CASSIDRSPFYEQYF | TGTGCCAGTAGTATAGACCGTTCCCCTTTCTACGAGCAGTACTTC | TRBJ2-7 | . | TRBV19 | .
CASSLLGVEGTGELFF | TGTGCCAGCAGTTTATTGGGGGTGGAGGGAACCGGGGAGCTGTTTTTT | TRBJ2-2 | . | TRBV27 | .
CASSPRQVRSTSGYEQYF | TGTGCCAGCAGTCCCCGACAGGTTCGATCGACGTCGGGCTACGAGCAGTACTTC | TRBJ2-7 | . | TRBV28 | .
CASSQEPPGAEQETQYF | TGCGCCAGCAGCCAAGAACCCCCGGGGGCAGAACAAGAGACCCAGTACTTC | TRBJ2-5 | . | TRBV4-3 | .
CASSPPRSGGDFNEQFF | TGTGCCAGCAGCCCCCCGCGAAGCGGGGGGGATTTCAATGAGCAGTTCTTC | TRBJ2-1 | . | TRBV9 | TRBD2
CASSFGGGQPQHF | TGTGCCAGCAGTTTTGGGGGAGGTCAGCCCCAGCATTTT | TRBJ1-5 | . | TRBV6-5 | .
CASSLPWADEQYF | TGTGCCAGCAGTCTCCCTTGGGCAGACGAGCAGTACTTC | TRBJ2-7 | once | TRBV28 | .